This record looks at one T cell receptor beta chain sequence and its context. The antigen remains undetermined. The CDR3 has 10 residues. CDR1 and CDR2 (germline): LGHNA, YSLEER. These data belong to a study of cytomegalovirus exposure and HLA in healthy donors. Findings and caveats of the study: An analysis that was carried out later associated 16,000 or so TCR beta sequences with HLA alleles at 0.05 false discovery rate. The authors later found most CMV-associated TCR beta chains appeared HLA-restricted. Exclusion as indistinguishable affected some V segments, including TRBV6-2 and TRBV6-3.

The study ran its PCR with 60 Vbeta and 13 Jbeta primers. Here immunoSEQ multiplex PCR was the method, and the copy in TCRdb shows in-frame clones only, minus some. Of about 88,000 clones listed, 85% to 90% are singletons. This receptor was identified in a man between 18 and 35 years old in good health and CMV-seronegative. The V gene is TRBV4-3, the J gene TRBJ2-5, with D unresolved. The end of the DNA is better explained by TRBJ2-7, so the J call may be wrong. Source material: PBMCs. CDR3 DNA: TGCGCCAGCGGGCCCTACGAGCAGTACTTC. Its protein is CASGPYEQYF.